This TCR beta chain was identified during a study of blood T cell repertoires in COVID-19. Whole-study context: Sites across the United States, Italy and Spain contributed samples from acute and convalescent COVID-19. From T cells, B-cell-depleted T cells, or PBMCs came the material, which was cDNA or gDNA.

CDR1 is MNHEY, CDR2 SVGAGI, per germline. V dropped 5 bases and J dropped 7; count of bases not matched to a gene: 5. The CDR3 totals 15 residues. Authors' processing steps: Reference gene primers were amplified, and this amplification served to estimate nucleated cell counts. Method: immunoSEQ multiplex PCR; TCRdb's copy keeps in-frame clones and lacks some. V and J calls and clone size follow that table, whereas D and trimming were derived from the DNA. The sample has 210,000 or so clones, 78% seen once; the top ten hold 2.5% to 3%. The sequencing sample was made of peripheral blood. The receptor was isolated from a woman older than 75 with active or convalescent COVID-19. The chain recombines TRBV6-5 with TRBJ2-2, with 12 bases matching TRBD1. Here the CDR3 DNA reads TGTGCCAGCAGTAGGGACAGGGGGCGGGGCGGGGAGCTGTTTTTT. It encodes CASSRDRGRGGELFF.